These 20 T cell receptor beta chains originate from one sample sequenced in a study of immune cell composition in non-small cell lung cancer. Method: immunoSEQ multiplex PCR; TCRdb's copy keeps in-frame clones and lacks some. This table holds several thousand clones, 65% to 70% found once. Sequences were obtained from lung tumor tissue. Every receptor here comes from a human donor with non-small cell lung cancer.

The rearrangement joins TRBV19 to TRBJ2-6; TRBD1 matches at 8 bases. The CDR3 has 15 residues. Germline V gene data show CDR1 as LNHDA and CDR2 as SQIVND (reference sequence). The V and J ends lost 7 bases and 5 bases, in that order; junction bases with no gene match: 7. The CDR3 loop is CASTRDRGWANVLTF. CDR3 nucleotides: TGTGCCAGTACTAGAGACAGGGGCTGGGCCAACGTCCTGACTTTC. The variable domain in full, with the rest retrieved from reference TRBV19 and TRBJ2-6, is DGGITQSPKYLFRKEGQNVTLSCEQNLNHDAMYWYRQDPGQGLRLIYYSQIVNDFQKGDIAEGYSVSREKKESFPLTVTSAQKNPTAFYLCASTRDRGWANVLTFGAGSRLTVL.

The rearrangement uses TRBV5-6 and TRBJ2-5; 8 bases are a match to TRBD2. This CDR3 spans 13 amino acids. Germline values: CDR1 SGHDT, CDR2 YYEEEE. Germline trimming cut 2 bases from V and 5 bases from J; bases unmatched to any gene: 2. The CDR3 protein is CASSFRGGETQYF. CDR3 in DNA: TGTGCCAGCAGCTTCCGGGGGGGGGAGACCCAGTACTTC.

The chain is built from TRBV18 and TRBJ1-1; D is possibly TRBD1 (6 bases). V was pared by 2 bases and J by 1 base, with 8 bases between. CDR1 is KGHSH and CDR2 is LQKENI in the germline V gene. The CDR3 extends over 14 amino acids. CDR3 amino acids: CASSPKGENTEAFF. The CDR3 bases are TGTGCCAGCTCACCAAAGGGGGAGAACACTGAAGCTTTCTTT.

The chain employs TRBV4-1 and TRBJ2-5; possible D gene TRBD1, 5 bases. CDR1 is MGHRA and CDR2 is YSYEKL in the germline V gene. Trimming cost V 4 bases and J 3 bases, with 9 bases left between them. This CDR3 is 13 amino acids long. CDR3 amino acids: CASSLDSEETQYF. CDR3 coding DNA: TGCGCCAGCAGCCTAGACAGTGAAGAGACCCAGTACTTC.

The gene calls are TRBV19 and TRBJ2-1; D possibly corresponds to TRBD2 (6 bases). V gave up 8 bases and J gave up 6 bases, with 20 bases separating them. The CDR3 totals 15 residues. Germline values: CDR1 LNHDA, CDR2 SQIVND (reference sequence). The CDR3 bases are TGTGCCAGTGGTGACCCGGCCGGGGGTTCCAATGAGCAGTTCTTC. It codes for CASGDPAGGSNEQFF.

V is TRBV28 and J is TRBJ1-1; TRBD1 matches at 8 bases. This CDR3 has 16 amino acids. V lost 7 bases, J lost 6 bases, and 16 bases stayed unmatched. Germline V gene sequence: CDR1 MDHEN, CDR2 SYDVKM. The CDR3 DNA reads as TGTGCCAGCATGCGCTACGGGACAGGTGTGATCCCTGAAGCTTTCTTT. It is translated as CASMRYGTGVIPEAFF.

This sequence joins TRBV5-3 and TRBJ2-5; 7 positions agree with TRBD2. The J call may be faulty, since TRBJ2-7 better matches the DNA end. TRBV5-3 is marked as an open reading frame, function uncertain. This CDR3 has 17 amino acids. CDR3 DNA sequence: TGTGCCAGAAGCTTTTCCCGCGTCGACGGACTAGCCTACGAGCAGTACTTC. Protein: CARSFSRVDGLAYEQYF.

The CDR3 DNA follows: TGTGCCAGCTCACCAAACTACCCCCGGCACGGAAATGAAAAACTGTTTTTT. Translating it yields CASSPNYPRHGNEKLFF. The chain combines TRBV18 with TRBJ1-4, with D unclear. Germline V gene data show CDR1 as KGHSH and CDR2 as LQKENI. The CDR3 has 17 amino acids. The V and J ends lost 2 bases and 5 bases respectively, with 18 bases between them.

The CDR3, as DNA: TGCGCCAGCAGCTTGCTCCCCCCCGGAGGTTACGAGCAGTACTTC. Translating gives CASSLLPPGGYEQYF. The rearrangement joins TRBV5-1 to TRBJ2-7, with D perhaps matching TRBD2 (5 bases). The germline CDR1 and CDR2 sequences are SGHRS and YFSETQ. V lost 1 base, J lost 4 bases, and 15 bases lay in between. This CDR3 comprises 15 residues.

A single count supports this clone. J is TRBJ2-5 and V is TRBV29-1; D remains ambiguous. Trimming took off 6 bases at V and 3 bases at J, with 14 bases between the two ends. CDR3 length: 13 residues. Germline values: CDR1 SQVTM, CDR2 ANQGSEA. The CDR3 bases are TGCAGCGTAGTTGCGTCGGGTAAAGAGACCCAGTACTTC. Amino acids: CSVVASGKETQYF.

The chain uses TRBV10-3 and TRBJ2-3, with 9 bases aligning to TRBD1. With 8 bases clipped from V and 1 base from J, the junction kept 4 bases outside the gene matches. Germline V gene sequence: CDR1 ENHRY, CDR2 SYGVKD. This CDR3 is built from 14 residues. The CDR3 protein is CAIGRDRGTDTQYF. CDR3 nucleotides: TGTGCCATCGGGCGGGACAGGGGCACAGATACGCAGTATTTT.

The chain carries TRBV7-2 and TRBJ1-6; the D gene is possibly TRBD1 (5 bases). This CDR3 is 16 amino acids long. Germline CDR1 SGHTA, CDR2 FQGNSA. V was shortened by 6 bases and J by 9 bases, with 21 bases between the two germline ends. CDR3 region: CASSSLRRGEGSPLHF. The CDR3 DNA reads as TGTGCCAGCAGTTCGCTGAGAAGGGGTGAAGGTTCACCCCTCCACTTT.

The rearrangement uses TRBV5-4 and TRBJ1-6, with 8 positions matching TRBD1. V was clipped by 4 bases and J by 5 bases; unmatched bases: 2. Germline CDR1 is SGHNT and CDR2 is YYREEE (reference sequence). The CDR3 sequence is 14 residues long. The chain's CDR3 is CASSQDRDNSPLHF. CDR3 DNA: TGTGCCAGCAGCCAGGACAGGGATAATTCACCCCTCCACTTT.

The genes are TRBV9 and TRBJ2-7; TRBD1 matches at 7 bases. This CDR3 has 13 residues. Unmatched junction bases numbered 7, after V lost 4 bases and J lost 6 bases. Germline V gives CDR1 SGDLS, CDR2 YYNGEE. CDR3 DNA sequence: TGTGCCAGCAGCCTCGACAGGGCGACCGAGCAGTACTTC. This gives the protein CASSLDRATEQYF. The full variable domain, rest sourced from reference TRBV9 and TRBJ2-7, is DSGVTQTPKHLITATGQRVTLRCSPRSGDLSVYWYQQSLDQGLQFLIQYYNGEERAKGNILERFSAQQFPDLHSELNLSSLELGDSALYFCASSLDRATEQYFGPGTRLTVT.

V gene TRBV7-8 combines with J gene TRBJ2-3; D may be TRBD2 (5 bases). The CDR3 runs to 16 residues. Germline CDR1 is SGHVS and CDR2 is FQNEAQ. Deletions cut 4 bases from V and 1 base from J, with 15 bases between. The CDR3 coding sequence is TGTGCCAGCAGCTGGATGACGGGATCCCGCACAGATACGCAGTATTTT. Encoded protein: CASSWMTGSRTDTQYF.

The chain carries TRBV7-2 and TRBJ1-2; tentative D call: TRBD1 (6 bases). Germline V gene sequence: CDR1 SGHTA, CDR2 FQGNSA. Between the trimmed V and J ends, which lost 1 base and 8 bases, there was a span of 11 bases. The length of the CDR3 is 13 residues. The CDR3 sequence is CASSLDGGRGYTF. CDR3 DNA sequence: TGTGCCAGCAGCTTAGACGGGGGGCGGGGCTACACCTTC.

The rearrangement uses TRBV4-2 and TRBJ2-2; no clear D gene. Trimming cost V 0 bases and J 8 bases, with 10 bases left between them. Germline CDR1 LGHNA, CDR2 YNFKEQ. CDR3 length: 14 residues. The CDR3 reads CASSQDSRGGELFF. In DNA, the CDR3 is TGTGCCAGCAGCCAAGATTCGCGAGGTGGGGAGCTGTTTTTT.

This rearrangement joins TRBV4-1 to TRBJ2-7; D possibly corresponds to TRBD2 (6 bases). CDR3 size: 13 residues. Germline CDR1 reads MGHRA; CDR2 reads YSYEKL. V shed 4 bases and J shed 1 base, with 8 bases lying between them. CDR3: CASSPGGSYEQYF. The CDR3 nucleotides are TGCGCCAGCAGCCCCGGGGGTTCCTACGAGCAGTACTTC.

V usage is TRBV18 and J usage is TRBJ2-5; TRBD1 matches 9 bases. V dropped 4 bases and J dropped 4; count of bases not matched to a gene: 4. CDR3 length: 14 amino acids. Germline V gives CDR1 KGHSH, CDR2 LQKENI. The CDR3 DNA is TGTGCCAGCTCACGGACAGGGGTAGGAGAGACCCAGTACTTC. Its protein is CASSRTGVGETQYF.

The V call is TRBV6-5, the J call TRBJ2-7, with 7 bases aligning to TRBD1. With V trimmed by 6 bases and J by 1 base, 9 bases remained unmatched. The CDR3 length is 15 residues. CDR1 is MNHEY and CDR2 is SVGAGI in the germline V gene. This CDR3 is CASSSPGQLSYEQYF. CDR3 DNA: TGTGCCAGCAGCTCCCCGGGACAGCTTTCCTACGAGCAGTACTTC.